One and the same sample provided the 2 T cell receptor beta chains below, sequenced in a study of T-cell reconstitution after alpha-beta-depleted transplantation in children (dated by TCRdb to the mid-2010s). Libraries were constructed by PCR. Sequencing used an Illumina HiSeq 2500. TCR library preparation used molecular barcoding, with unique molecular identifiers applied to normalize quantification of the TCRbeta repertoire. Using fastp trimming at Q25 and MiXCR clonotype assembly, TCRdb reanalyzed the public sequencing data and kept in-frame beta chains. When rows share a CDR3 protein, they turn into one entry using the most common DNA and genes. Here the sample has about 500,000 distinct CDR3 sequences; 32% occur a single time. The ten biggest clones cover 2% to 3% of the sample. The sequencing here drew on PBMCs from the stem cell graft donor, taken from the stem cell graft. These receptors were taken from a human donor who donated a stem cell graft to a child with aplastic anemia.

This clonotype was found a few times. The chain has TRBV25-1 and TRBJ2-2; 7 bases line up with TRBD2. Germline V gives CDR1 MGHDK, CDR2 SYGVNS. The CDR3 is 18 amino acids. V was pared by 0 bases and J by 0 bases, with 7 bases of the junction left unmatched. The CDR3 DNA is TGTGCCAGCAGTGAATATGCGGGGGACGGACCGAACACCGGGGAGCTGTTTTTT. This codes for CASSEYAGDGPNTGELFF.

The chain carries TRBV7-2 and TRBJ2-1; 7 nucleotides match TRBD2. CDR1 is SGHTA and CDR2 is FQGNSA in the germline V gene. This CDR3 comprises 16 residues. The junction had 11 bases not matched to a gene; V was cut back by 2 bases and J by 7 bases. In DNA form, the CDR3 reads TGTGCCAGCAGCTTACGAGCGGGGCAGTCTGTAAATGAGCAGTTCTTC. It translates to CASSLRAGQSVNEQFF.